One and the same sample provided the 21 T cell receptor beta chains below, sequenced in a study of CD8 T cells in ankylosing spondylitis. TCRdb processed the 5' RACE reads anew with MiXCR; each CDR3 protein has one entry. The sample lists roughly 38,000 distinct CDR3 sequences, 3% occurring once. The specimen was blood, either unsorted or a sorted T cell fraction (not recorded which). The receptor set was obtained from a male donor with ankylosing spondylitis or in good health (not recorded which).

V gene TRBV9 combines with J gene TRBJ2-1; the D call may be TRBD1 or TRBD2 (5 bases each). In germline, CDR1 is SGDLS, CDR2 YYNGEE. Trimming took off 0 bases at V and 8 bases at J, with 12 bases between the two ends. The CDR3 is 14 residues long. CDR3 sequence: CASSVEPRGDEQFF. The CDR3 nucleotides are TGTGCCAGCAGCGTAGAGCCAAGAGGGGATGAGCAGTTCTTC.

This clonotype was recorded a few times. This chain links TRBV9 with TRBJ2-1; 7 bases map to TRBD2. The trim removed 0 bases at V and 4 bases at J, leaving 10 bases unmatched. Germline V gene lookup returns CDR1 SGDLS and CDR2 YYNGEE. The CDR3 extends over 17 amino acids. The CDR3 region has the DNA TGTGCCAGCAGCGTAGCATCGGGGAGGGGCAGGTACAATGAGCAGTTCTTC. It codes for CASSVASGRGRYNEQFF.

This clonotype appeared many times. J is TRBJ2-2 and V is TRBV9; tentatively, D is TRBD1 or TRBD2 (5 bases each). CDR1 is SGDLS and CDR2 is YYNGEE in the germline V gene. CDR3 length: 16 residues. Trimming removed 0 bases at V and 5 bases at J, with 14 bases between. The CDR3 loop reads CASSVAQAWGTGELFF. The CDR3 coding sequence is TGTGCCAGCAGCGTAGCTCAGGCCTGGGGGACCGGGGAGCTGTTTTTT.

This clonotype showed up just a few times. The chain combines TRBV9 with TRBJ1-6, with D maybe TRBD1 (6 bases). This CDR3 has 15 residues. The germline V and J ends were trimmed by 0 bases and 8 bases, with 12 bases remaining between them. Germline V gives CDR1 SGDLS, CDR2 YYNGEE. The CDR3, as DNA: TGTGCCAGCAGCGTAGACGTCAGGGGTGATTCACCCCTCCACTTT. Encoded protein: CASSVDVRGDSPLHF.

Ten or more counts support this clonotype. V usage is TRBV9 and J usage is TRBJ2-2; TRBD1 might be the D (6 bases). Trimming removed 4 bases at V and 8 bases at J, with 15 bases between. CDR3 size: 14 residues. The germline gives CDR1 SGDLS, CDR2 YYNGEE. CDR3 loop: CASSPRLTGGELFF. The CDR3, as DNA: TGTGCCAGCAGCCCTCGGCTAACAGGGGGGGAGCTGTTTTTT. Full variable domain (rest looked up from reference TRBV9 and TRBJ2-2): DSGVTQTPKHLITATGQRVTLRCSPRSGDLSVYWYQQSLDQGLQFLIQYYNGEERAKGNILERFSAQQFPDLHSELNLSSLELGDSALYFCASSPRLTGGELFFGEGSRLTVL.

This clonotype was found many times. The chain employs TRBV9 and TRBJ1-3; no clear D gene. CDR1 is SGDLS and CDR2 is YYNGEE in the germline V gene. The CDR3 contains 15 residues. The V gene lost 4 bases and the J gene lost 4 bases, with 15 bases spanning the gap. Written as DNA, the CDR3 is TGTGCCAGCAGCCCCCAGTCCGGAGGGGGAAACACCATATATTTT. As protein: CASSPQSGGGNTIYF.

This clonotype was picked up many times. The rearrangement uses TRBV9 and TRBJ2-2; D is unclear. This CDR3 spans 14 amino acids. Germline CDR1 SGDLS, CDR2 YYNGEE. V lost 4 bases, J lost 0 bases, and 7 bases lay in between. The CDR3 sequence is CASSTQSNTGELFF. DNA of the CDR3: TGTGCCAGCAGCACCCAATCGAACACCGGGGAGCTGTTTTTT.

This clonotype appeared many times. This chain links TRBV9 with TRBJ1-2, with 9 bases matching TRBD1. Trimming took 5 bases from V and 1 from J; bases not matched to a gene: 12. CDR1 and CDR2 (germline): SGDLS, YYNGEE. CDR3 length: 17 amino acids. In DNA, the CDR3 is TGTGCCAGCAGTCCTCCTCCGGGACAGGGACGTAACTATGGCTACACCTTC. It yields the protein CASSPPPGQGRNYGYTF.

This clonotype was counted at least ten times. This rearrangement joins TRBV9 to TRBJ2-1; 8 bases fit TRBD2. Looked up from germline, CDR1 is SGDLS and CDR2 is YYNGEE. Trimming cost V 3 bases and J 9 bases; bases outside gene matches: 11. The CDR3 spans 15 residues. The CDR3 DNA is TGTGCCAGCAGCGACAAGGCGGGGGGCGGGGGTGAGCAGTTCTTC. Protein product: CASSDKAGGGGEQFF.

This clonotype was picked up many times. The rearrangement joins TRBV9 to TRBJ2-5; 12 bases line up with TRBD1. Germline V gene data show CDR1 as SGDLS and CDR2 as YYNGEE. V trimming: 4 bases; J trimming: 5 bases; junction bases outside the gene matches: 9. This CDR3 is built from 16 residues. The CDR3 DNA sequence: TGTGCCAGCAGCCCAAGGGGACAGGGGGCCTGGGAGACCCAGTACTTC. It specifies CASSPRGQGAWETQYF.

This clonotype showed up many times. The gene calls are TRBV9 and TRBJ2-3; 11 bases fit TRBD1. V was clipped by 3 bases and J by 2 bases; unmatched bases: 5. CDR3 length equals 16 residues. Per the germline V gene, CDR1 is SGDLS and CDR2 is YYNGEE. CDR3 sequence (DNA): TGTGCCAGCAGCGAACGGGACAGGGGGATCACAGATACGCAGTATTTT. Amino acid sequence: CASSERDRGITDTQYF.

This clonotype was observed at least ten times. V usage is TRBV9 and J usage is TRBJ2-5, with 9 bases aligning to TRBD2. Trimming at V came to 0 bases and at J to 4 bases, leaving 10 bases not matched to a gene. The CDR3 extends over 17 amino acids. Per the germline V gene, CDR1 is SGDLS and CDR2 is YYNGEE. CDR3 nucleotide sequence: TGTGCCAGCAGCGTAGGTTTTGCGGGGGGGCAGGTAGAGACCCAGTACTTC. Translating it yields CASSVGFAGGQVETQYF.

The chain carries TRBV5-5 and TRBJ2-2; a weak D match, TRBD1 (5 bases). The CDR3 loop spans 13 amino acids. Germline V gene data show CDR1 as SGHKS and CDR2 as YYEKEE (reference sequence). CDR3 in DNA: TGTGTCACCTGGCAACAGGTAACCCCTGAGCTGTTTTTT. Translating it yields CVTWQQVTPELFF.

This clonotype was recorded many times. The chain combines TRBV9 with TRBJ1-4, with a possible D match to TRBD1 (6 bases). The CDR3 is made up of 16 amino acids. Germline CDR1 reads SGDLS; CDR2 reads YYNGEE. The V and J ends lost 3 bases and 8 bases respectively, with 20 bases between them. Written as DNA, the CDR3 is TGTGCCAGCAGCGCTGGGCGTCAGGGGAATGGGGAAAAACTGTTTTTT. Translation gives CASSAGRQGNGEKLFF.

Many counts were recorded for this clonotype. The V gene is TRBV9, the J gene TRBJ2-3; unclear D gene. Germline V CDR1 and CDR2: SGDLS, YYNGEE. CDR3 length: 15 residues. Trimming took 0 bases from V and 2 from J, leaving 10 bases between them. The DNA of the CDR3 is TGTGCCAGCAGCGTAGGGCAGGTGATCACAGATACGCAGTATTTT. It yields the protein CASSVGQVITDTQYF.

The CDR3 protein is CASSEGTSVPETQYF. As DNA, the CDR3 is TGTGCCAGCAGCGAGGGGACTAGCGTACCTGAGACCCAGTACTTC. This rearrangement joins TRBV9 to TRBJ2-5; 10 nucleotides agree with TRBD2. CDR1 and CDR2 from the germline V gene are SGDLS and YYNGEE. V was clipped by 3 bases and J by 5 bases; unmatched bases: 7. CDR3 length: 15 residues.

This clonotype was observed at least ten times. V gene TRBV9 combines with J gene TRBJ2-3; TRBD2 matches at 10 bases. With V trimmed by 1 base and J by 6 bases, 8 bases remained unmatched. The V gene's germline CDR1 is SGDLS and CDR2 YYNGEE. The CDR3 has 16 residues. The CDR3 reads CASSVLGRAGGDTQYF. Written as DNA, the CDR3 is TGTGCCAGCAGCGTACTAGGGCGAGCGGGGGGGGATACGCAGTATTTT.

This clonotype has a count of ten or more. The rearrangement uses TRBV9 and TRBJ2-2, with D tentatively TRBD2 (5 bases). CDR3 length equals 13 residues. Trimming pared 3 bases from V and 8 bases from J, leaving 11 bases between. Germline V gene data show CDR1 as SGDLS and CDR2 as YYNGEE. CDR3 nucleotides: TGTGCCAGCAGCGATTTGAGGGCTGGGGAGCTGTTTTTT. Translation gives CASSDLRAGELFF.

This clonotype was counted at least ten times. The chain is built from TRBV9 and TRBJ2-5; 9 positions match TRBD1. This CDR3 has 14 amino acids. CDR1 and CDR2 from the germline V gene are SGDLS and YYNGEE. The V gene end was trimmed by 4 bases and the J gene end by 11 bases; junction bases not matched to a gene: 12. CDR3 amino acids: CASSLGQGPRGQYF. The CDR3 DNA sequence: TGTGCCAGCAGCCTGGGACAGGGCCCTCGTGGTCAGTACTTC.

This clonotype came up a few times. In DNA form, the CDR3 reads TGTGCCAGCAGCGGACGCCCCTTCTCCCCTACGCAGTATTTT. Translating it yields CASSGRPFSPTQYF. This chain joins TRBV9 and TRBJ2-3; D gene ambiguous. CDR1 and CDR2 from the germline V gene are SGDLS and YYNGEE. CDR3 length: 14 residues. V was pared by 3 bases and J by 8 bases, with 16 bases between. The full variable domain, with the rest looked up from reference TRBV9 and TRBJ2-3, is DSGVTQTPKHLITATGQRVTLRCSPRSGDLSVYWYQQSLDQGLQFLIQYYNGEERAKGNILERFSAQQFPDLHSELNLSSLELGDSALYFCASSGRPFSPTQYFGPGTRLTVL.

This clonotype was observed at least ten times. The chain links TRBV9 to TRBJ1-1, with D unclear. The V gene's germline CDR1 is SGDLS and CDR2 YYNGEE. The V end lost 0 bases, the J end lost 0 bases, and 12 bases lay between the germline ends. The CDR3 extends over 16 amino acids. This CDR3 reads CASSVAGHLMNTEAFF. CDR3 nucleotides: TGTGCCAGCAGCGTAGCCGGGCATTTAATGAACACTGAAGCTTTCTTT.